A single TCR beta chain is shown here with its context. Its antigen is undetermined. V lost 8 bases and J lost 9; bases outside the gene matches: 12. Germline V CDR1 and CDR2: MDHEN, SYDVKM. This CDR3 spans 14 amino acids. PCR primers comprised 60 Vbeta and 13 Jbeta primers. Produced via immunoSEQ multiplex PCR; TCRdb's table is partial and in-frame only. The table lists about 120,000 clones, roughly 80% of them singletons, with roughly 2.7% in the top ten. The sample comes from a study of cytomegalovirus exposure and HLA in healthy donors. Study outcomes and limitations: CMV serostatus alone was available as immune exposure information. Earlier analysis looked at TCR beta V segments, and most were productive about 90% or about 30% of the time.

Sequenced sample: PBMCs. The TCR originated in a female donor in good health and CMV-seronegative. The V gene is TRBV28, the J gene TRBJ2-1; TRBD2 matches at 8 bases. CDR3 nucleotide sequence: TGTGCCAGCCTTACCGGGACTAGTTATGGTGAGCAGTTCTTC. Protein sequence: CASLTGTSYGEQFF. Drawing the rest from reference TRBV28 and TRBJ2-1, the complete variable domain is DVKVTQSSRYLVKRTGEKVFLECVQDMDHENMFWYRQDPGLGLRLIYFSYDVKMKEKGDIPEGYSVSREKKERFSLILESASTNQTSMYLCASLTGTSYGEQFFGPGTRLTVL.